This TCR beta chain was retrieved from a study of metastatic and nonmetastatic thyroid tumors. Study as a whole: From malignant and benign thyroid patients, repertoires in blood and in tumor or nodule tissue were compared.

Findings and caveats of the study: The reported finding was significantly higher TCR beta diversity in malignant thyroid tumors relative to benign nodules, in blood and tumor.

This clone came up once. Its target is unknown. Before thyroid surgery, none of the patients had received any treatment. Source study methods: Variation in CDR3 across clinicopathological groups served as the basis for constructing a distant-metastasis classifier in papillary thyroid cancer. TCRdb re-clonotyped the PCR reads via MiXCR. The V and J calls follow TCRdb's processing rather than the paper's. The data show 30,000 to 45,000 clones, approximately 30% seen once. CDR3 length equals 13 residues. Trimming shortened V by 0 bases and J by 4 bases, and 5 bases separated the two germline ends. Germline V gives CDR1 SGDLS, CDR2 YYNGEE.

Specimen: blood. The clonotype comes from a male donor with papillary thyroid cancer or a benign thyroid nodule (not recorded which). Some clones in this sample may be carry-over from other donors' samples. The rearrangement links TRBV9 to TRBJ1-5; no firm D call. The CDR3 DNA sequence: TGTGCCAGCAGCGTAGACACAAATCAGCCCCAGCATTTT. It codes for CASSVDTNQPQHF.